Presented here are 14 T cell receptor beta chains from one specimen sequenced in a study of Ad26.COV2.S vaccination and SARS-CoV-2 variants. Described treatment: 19 received Ad26.COV2.S at low or high dose, single or two shots; roughly 5 received placebo; per-sample allocation not given. Sampling was done on day 63 after the first vaccine or placebo injection. The repertoire was sequenced with immunoSEQ multiplex PCR; TCRdb's copy has only in-frame clones and lacks some. The data hold approximately 400,000 clones, with approximately 81% observed a single time. The sample was peripheral blood, taken in a trial of Ad26.COV2.S vaccine versus placebo. These receptor sequences come from a person between 18 and 59 years old who received the Ad26.COV2.S COVID-19 vaccine or a placebo.

The gene calls are TRBV21-1 and TRBJ1-2; the table assigns TRBD1, which was not confirmed against the DNA. TRBV21-1 is deemed a pseudogene. This CDR3 region has 16 residues. CDR3 sequence: CASSRSDRDPNYGYTF. DNA of the CDR3: TGTGCCAGCAGCAGATCGGACAGGGACCCTAACTATGGCTACACCTTC.

The chain combines TRBV10-3 with TRBJ1-2; D remains ambiguous. The V end lost 5 bases, the J end lost 0 bases, and 10 bases lay between the germline ends. CDR1 is ENHRY, CDR2 SYGVKD, per germline. This CDR3 comprises 14 residues. The CDR3 bases are TGTGCCATCAGTCCCCAGGCTTCTAACTATGGCTACACCTTC. Protein: CAISPQASNYGYTF.

The chain combines TRBV15 with TRBJ2-7; D may match TRBD1 or TRBD2 (5 bases each). CDR3 length: 14 amino acids. V was pared by 3 bases and J by 3 bases, with 12 bases between. The germline V gene has CDR1 LNHNV and CDR2 YYDKDF (reference sequence). DNA for the CDR3: TGTGCCACCAGCAGGGGGGAATCGTACTACGAGCAGTACTTC. Translated: CATSRGESYYEQYF.

The V and J genes are TRBV28 and TRBJ2-5, with TRBD2 matching 10 bases. This CDR3 spans 16 amino acids. CDR1 and CDR2 (germline): MDHEN, SYDVKM. V dropped 3 bases and J dropped 7; count of bases not matched to a gene: 11. CDR3 loop: CASSFVLLAGVVTQYF. In DNA form, the CDR3 reads TGTGCCAGCAGTTTTGTGTTGCTAGCGGGAGTCGTGACCCAGTACTTC. The full variable domain, completed using reference TRBV28 and TRBJ2-5, is DVKVTQSSRYLVKRTGEKVFLECVQDMDHENMFWYRQDPGLGLRLIYFSYDVKMKEKGDIPEGYSVSREKKERFSLILESASTNQTSMYLCASSFVLLAGVVTQYFGPGTRLLVL.

The chain recombines TRBV29-1 with TRBJ2-1; D gene unclear. V lost 7 bases and J 8 bases, leaving 18 bases between the germline ends. CDR3 size: 13 residues. Germline-derived CDR1 and CDR2 are SQVTM and ANQGSEA. Here the CDR3 DNA reads TGCAGCGCTACTCAAGAGGTTCGGCATGAGCAGTTCTTC. Its protein is CSATQEVRHEQFF.

V and J are TRBV6-2 or TRBV6-3 and TRBJ2-7, with D perhaps given as TRBD1 or TRBD2 (5 bases each). V lost 5 bases, J lost 7 bases, and 18 bases lay in between. The CDR3 sequence is 14 residues long. The germline gives CDR1 MNHEY, CDR2 SVGEGT. Written as DNA, the CDR3 is TGTGCCAGCAGTCAGGGACGGGCCGCTGAGGAGCAGTACTTC. Translation gives CASSQGRAAEEQYF.

This clone showed up just a few times. The chain joins TRBV2 to TRBJ2-2; TRBD1 agrees at 7 bases. CDR1 SNHLY and CDR2 FYNNEI come from the germline V gene. The CDR3 extends over 15 amino acids. V lost 5 bases to trimming and J lost 4 bases; unmatched junction nucleotides: 7. Written as DNA, the CDR3 is TGTGCCAGCAGTCTGGGACAGCGACTCACCGGGGAGCTGTTTTTT. As protein: CASSLGQRLTGELFF.

The rearrangement uses TRBV2 and TRBJ2-7; 8 bases align to TRBD2. CDR3 length equals 14 residues. Germline V gene sequence: CDR1 SNHLY, CDR2 FYNNEI. The ends lost 6 bases at V and 5 bases at J; junction bases unmatched: 9. The CDR3 DNA follows: TGTGCCAGCAGCCCTAGCGGGTGGGGCCACGAGCAGTACTTC. Translating it yields CASSPSGWGHEQYF.

This sequence joins TRBV27 and TRBJ1-1, with 9 nucleotides matching TRBD1. From germline, CDR1 is MNHEY and CDR2 SMNVEV (reference sequence). After removal of 1 base from V and 6 bases from J, the junction contained 15 bases not matched to a gene. This CDR3 spans 18 amino acids. The CDR3 region has the DNA TGTGCCAGCAGTTTATTGGGGACAGGGTCCTTGGGATTTCCTGAAGCTTTCTTT. This sequence encodes CASSLLGTGSLGFPEAFF.

This clone occurred a few times. This sequence joins TRBV27 and TRBJ1-5; 7 bases are shared with TRBD1. Germline assignment: CDR1 MNHEY and CDR2 SMNVEV (reference sequence). The V gene end was trimmed by 2 bases and the J gene end by 4 bases; junction bases not matched to a gene: 5. The CDR3 length is 15 residues. The CDR3: CASSLPTQGNQPQHF. The CDR3 region has the DNA TGTGCCAGCAGTTTACCCACACAGGGGAATCAGCCCCAGCATTTT.

This chain links TRBV24-1 with TRBJ1-2, with TRBD1 as a possible D gene (5 bases). The CDR3 runs to 17 residues. The germline gives CDR1 KGHDR, CDR2 SFDVKD. V lost 4 bases and J 0 bases, leaving 17 bases between the germline ends. Here the CDR3 reads CATSDGPQGGANYGYTF. The DNA for the CDR3 is TGTGCCACCAGTGACGGACCGCAGGGAGGAGCTAACTATGGCTACACCTTC.

Only one count was recorded for this clone. This rearrangement joins TRBV4-3 to TRBJ2-7, with no clear D. V was trimmed by 0 bases and J by 7 bases, leaving 16 bases between them. CDR3 length: 15 residues. Germline loops: CDR1 LGHNA, CDR2 YSLEER. This chain's CDR3 is CASSQDYGAIWEQYF. The CDR3 nucleotides are TGCGCCAGCAGCCAAGATTATGGAGCGATATGGGAGCAGTACTTC.

This chain joins TRBV9 and TRBJ2-5; TRBD1 matches at 8 bases. The CDR3 contains 16 residues. Germline CDR1 reads SGDLS; CDR2 reads YYNGEE. Losses at the gene ends were 0 bases for V and 4 bases for J; bases not matched to a gene: 8. The CDR3 DNA follows: TGTGCCAGCAGCGTAGCTCCACAGGGGGGAGGAGAGACCCAGTACTTC. Translated: CASSVAPQGGGETQYF.

The J gene is TRBJ2-7, the V gene TRBV19; 9 bases line up with TRBD1. After removal of 3 bases from V and 4 bases from J, the junction contained 7 bases not matched to a gene. The CDR3 sequence is 15 residues long. Germline V lookup: CDR1 LNHDA, CDR2 SQIVND (reference sequence). CDR3 in DNA: TGTGCCAGTAGTATTCCGGGACAGGGTATGTACGAGCAGTACTTC. As protein: CASSIPGQGMYEQYF.